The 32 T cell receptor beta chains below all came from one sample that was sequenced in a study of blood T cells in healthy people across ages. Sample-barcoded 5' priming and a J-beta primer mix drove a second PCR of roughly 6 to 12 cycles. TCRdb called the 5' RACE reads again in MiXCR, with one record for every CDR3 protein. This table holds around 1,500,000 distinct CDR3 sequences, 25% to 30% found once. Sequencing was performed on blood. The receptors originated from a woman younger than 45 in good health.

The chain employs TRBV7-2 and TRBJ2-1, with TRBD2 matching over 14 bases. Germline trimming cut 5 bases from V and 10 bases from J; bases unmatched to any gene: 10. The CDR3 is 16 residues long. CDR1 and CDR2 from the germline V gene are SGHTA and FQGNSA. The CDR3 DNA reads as TGTGCCAGCAGCCCACTGGGACTAGCGGGAGTACGGGAGCAGTTCTTC. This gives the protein CASSPLGLAGVREQFF. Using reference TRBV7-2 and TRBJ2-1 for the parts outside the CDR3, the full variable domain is GAGVSQSPSNKVTEKGKDVELRCDPISGHTALYWYRQSLGQGLEFLIYFQGNSAPDKSGLPSDRFSAERTGGSVSTLTIQRTQQEDSAVYLCASSPLGLAGVREQFFGPGTRLTVL.

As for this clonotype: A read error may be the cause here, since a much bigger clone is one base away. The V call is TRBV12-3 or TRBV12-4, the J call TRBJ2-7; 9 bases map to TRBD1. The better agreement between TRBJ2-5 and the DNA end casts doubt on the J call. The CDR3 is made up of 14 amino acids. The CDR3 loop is CVSSPLGTGETQYF. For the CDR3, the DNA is TGTGTCAGCAGTCCCCTTGGGACAGGGGAGACCCAGTACTTC.

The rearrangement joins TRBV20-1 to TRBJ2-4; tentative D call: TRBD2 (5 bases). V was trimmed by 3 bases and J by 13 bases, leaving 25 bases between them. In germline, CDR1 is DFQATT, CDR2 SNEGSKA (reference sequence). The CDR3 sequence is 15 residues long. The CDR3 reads CSARDSESSYNEQYF. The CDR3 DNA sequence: TGCAGTGCTAGGGATAGCGAGAGCTCCTACAATGAGCAGTACTTC.

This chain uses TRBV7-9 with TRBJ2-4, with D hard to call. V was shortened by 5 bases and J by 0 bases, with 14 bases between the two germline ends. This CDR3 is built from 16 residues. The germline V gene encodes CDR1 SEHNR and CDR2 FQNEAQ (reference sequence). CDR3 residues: CASSEPSTLAKNIQYF. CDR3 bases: TGTGCCAGCAGCGAACCGTCGACCTTAGCCAAAAACATTCAGTACTTC.

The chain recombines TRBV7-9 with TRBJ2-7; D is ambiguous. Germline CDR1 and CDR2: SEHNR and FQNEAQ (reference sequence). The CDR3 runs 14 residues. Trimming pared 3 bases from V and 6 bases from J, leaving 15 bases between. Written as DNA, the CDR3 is TGTGCCAGCAGCTTCCGGTCACTGGGCGGCGAGCAGTACTTC. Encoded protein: CASSFRSLGGEQYF.

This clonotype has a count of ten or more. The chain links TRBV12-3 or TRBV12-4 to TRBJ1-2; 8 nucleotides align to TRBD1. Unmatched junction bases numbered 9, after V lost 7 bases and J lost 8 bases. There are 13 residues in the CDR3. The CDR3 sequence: CASNWDRFSGYTF. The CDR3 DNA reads TGTGCCAGCAACTGGGACAGGTTTAGCGGCTACACCTTC.

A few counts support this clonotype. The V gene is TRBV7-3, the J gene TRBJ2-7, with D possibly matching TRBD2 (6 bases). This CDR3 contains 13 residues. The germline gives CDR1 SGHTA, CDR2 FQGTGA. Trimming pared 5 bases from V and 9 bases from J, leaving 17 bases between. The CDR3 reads CASSRTNSGRQYF. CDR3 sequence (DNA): TGTGCCAGCAGCCGAACCAATAGCGGAAGGCAGTACTTC.

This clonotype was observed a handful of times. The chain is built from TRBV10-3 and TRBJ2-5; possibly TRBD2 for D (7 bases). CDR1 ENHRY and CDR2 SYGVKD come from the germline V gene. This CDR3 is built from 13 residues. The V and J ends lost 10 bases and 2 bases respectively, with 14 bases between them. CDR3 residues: CATAGAQQETQYF. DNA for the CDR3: TGTGCCACCGCGGGGGCCCAGCAAGAGACCCAGTACTTC.

For the CDR3, the DNA is TGTGCCAGCAGCTTTTCGGGACCCACAGATACGCAGTATTTT. Translating it yields CASSFSGPTDTQYF. V and J are TRBV7-3 and TRBJ2-3; D is perhaps TRBD1 or TRBD2 (5 bases each). This CDR3 has 14 residues. Germline V CDR1 and CDR2: SGHTA, FQGTGA. Trimming stripped 3 bases from V and 2 bases from J, with 9 bases between.

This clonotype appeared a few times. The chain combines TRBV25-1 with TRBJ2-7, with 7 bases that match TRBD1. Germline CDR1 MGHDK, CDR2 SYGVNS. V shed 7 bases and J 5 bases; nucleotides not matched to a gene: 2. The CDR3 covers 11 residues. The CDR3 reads CASNRGHEQYF. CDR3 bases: TGTGCCAGCAACAGGGGCCACGAGCAGTACTTC.

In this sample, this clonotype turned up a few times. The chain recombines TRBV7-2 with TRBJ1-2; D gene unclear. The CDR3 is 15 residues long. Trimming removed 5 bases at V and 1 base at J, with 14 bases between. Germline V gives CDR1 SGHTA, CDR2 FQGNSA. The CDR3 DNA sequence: TGTGCCAGCAGCCCCGCCTCCGGGCTTAACTATGGCTACACCTTC. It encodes CASSPASGLNYGYTF. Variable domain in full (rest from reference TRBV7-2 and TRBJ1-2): GAGVSQSPSNKVTEKGKDVELRCDPISGHTALYWYRQSLGQGLEFLIYFQGNSAPDKSGLPSDRFSAERTGGSVSTLTIQRTQQEDSAVYLCASSPASGLNYGYTFGSGTRLTVV.

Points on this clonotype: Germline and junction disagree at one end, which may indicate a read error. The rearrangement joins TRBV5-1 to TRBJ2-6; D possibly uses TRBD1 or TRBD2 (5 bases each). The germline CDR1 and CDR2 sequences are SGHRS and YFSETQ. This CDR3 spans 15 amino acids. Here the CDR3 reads CASSLGGDGANVRTF. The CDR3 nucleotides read TGCGCCAGCAGCTTGGGGGGCGACGGGGCCAACGTCCGGACTTTC.

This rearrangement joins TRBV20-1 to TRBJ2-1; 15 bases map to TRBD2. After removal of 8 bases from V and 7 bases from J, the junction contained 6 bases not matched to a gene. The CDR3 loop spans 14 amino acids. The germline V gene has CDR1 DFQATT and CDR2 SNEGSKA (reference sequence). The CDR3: CSSGLAGGLNEQFF. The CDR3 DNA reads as TGCAGTTCCGGACTAGCGGGAGGGTTGAATGAGCAGTTCTTC.

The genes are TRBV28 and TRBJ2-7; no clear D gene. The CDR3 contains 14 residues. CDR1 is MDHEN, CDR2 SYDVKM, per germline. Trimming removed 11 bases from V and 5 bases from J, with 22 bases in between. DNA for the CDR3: TGTGCCCATAAACCGGATGATCGTGGGGACGAGCAGTACTTC. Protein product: CAHKPDDRGDEQYF. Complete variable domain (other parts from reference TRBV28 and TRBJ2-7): DVKVTQSSRYLVKRTGEKVFLECVQDMDHENMFWYRQDPGLGLRLIYFSYDVKMKEKGDIPEGYSVSREKKERFSLILESASTNQTSMYLCAHKPDDRGDEQYFGPGTRLTVT.

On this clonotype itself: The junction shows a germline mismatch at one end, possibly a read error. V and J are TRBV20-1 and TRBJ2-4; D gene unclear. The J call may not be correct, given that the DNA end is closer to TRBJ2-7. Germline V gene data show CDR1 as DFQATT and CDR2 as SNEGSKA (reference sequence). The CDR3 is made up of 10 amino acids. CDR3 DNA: TGCAATGCTCAAGAATACGAGCAGTACTTC. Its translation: CNAQEYEQYF.

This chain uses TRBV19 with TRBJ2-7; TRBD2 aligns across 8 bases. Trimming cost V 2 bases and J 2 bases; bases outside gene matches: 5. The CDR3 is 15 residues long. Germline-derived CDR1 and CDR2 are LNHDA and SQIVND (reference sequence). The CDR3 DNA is TGTGCCAGTAGTATAACTAGCGGAGCCACCTACGAGCAGTACTTC. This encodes CASSITSGATYEQYF.

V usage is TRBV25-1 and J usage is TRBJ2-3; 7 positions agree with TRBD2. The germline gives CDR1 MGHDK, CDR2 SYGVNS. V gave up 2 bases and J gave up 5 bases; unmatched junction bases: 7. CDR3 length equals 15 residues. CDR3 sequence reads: CASSEMGGVGDTQYF. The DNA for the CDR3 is TGTGCCAGCAGTGAAATGGGGGGGGTTGGAGATACGCAGTATTTT.

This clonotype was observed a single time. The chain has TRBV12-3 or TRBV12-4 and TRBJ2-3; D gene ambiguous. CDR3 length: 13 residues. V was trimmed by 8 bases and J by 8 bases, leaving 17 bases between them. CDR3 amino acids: CASGTHVLGTQYF. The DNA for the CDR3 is TGTGCCAGCGGCACACACGTGCTAGGTACGCAGTATTTT.

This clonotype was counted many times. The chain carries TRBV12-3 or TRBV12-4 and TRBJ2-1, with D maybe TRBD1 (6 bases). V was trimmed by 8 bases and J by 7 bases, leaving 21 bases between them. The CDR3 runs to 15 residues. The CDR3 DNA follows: TGTGCCAGCTCAAATGGGGGCTTTAGTAGGAATGAGCAGTTCTTC. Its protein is CASSNGGFSRNEQFF.

CDR3 in amino acids: CASSVVSSGDTEAFF. The CDR3 nucleotides read TGTGCCAGCAGCGTAGTTTCTTCCGGGGATACTGAAGCTTTCTTT. The V call is TRBV9, the J call TRBJ1-1; D is uncertain. The V end lost 0 bases, the J end lost 5 bases, and 14 bases lay between the germline ends. This CDR3 comprises 15 residues. The V gene's germline CDR1 is SGDLS and CDR2 YYNGEE.

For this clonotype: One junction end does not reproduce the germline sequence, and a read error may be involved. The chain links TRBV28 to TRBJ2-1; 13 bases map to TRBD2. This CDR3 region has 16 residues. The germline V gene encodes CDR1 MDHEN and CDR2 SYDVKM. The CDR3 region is CAGSMTSGGRYNEQFF. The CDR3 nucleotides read TGTGCCGGCAGTATGACTAGCGGGGGGCGCTACAATGAGCAGTTCTTC.

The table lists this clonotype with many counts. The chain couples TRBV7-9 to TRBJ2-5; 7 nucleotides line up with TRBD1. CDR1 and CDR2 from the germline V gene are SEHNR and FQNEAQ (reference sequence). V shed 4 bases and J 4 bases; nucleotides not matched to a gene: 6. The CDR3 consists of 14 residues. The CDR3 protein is CASSWDSLGETQYF. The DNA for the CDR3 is TGTGCCAGCAGCTGGGACAGCCTCGGAGAGACCCAGTACTTC.

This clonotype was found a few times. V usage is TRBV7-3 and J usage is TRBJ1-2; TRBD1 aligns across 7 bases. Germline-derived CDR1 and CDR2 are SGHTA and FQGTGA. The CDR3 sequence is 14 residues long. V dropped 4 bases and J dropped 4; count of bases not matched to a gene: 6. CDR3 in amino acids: CASSYRRGPYGYTF. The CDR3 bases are TGTGCCAGCAGCTACCGGAGGGGGCCCTATGGCTACACCTTC.

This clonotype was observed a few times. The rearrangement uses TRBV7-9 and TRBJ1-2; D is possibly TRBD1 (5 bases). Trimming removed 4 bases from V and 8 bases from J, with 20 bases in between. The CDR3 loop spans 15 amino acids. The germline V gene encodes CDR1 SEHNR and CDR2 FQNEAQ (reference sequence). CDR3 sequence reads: CASSSTLRASWGYTF. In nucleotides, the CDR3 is TGTGCCAGCAGCTCAACTCTCAGGGCCAGTTGGGGCTACACCTTC.

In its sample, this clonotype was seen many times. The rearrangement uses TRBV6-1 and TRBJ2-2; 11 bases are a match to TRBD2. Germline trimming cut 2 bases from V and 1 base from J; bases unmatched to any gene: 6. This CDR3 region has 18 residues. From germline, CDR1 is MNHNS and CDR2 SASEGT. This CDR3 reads CASSELAGGLMNTGELFF. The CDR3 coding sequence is TGTGCCAGCAGTGAACTAGCGGGGGGCCTAATGAACACCGGGGAGCTGTTTTTT.

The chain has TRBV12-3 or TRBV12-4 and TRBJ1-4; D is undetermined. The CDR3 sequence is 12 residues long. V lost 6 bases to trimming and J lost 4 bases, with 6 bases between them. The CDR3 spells CASRDHNEKLFF. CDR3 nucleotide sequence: TGTGCCAGCAGGGACCATAATGAAAAACTGTTTTTT.

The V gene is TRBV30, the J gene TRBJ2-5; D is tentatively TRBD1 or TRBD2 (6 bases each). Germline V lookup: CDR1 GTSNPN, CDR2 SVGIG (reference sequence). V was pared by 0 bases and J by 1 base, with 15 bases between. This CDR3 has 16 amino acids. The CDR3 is CAWSVLGGLSQETQYF. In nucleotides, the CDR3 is TGTGCCTGGAGTGTATTGGGGGGCTTATCCCAAGAGACCCAGTACTTC. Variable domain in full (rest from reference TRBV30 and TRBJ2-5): SQTIHQWPATLVQPVGSPLSLECTVEGTSNPNLYWYRQAAGRGLQLLFYSVGIGQISSEVPQNLSASRPQDRQFILSSKKLLLSDSGFYLCAWSVLGGLSQETQYFGPGTRLLVL.

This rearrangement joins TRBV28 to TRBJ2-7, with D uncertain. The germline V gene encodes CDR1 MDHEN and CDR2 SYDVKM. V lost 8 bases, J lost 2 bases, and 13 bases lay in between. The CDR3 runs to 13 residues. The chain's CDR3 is CASRVTEPYEQYF. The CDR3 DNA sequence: TGTGCCAGCCGGGTAACGGAGCCCTACGAGCAGTACTTC.

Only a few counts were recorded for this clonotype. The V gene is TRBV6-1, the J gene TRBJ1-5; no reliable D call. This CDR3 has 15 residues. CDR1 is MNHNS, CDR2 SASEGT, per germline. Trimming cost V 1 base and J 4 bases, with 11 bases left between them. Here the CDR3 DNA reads TGTGCCAGCAGTGAAGGTGGGAGAGGTAATCAGCCCCAGCATTTT. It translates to CASSEGGRGNQPQHF.

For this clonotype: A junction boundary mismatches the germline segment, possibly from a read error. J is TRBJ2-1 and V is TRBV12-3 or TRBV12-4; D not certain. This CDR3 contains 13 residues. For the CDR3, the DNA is TGTACCAGCACTCGTAACTGGTACAATGAGCAGTTCTTC. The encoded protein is CTSTRNWYNEQFF.

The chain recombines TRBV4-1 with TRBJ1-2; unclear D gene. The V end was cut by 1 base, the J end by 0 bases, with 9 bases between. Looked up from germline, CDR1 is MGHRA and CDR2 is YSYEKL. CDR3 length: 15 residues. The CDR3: CASSQGPGSNYGYTF. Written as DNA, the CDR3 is TGCGCCAGCAGCCAAGGACCGGGATCTAACTATGGCTACACCTTC.

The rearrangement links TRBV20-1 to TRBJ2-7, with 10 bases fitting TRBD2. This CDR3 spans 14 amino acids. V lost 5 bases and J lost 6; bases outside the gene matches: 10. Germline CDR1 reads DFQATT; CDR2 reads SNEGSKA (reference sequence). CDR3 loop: CSAGGVGLATEQYF. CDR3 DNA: TGCAGTGCTGGGGGGGTGGGACTAGCGACCGAGCAGTACTTC.